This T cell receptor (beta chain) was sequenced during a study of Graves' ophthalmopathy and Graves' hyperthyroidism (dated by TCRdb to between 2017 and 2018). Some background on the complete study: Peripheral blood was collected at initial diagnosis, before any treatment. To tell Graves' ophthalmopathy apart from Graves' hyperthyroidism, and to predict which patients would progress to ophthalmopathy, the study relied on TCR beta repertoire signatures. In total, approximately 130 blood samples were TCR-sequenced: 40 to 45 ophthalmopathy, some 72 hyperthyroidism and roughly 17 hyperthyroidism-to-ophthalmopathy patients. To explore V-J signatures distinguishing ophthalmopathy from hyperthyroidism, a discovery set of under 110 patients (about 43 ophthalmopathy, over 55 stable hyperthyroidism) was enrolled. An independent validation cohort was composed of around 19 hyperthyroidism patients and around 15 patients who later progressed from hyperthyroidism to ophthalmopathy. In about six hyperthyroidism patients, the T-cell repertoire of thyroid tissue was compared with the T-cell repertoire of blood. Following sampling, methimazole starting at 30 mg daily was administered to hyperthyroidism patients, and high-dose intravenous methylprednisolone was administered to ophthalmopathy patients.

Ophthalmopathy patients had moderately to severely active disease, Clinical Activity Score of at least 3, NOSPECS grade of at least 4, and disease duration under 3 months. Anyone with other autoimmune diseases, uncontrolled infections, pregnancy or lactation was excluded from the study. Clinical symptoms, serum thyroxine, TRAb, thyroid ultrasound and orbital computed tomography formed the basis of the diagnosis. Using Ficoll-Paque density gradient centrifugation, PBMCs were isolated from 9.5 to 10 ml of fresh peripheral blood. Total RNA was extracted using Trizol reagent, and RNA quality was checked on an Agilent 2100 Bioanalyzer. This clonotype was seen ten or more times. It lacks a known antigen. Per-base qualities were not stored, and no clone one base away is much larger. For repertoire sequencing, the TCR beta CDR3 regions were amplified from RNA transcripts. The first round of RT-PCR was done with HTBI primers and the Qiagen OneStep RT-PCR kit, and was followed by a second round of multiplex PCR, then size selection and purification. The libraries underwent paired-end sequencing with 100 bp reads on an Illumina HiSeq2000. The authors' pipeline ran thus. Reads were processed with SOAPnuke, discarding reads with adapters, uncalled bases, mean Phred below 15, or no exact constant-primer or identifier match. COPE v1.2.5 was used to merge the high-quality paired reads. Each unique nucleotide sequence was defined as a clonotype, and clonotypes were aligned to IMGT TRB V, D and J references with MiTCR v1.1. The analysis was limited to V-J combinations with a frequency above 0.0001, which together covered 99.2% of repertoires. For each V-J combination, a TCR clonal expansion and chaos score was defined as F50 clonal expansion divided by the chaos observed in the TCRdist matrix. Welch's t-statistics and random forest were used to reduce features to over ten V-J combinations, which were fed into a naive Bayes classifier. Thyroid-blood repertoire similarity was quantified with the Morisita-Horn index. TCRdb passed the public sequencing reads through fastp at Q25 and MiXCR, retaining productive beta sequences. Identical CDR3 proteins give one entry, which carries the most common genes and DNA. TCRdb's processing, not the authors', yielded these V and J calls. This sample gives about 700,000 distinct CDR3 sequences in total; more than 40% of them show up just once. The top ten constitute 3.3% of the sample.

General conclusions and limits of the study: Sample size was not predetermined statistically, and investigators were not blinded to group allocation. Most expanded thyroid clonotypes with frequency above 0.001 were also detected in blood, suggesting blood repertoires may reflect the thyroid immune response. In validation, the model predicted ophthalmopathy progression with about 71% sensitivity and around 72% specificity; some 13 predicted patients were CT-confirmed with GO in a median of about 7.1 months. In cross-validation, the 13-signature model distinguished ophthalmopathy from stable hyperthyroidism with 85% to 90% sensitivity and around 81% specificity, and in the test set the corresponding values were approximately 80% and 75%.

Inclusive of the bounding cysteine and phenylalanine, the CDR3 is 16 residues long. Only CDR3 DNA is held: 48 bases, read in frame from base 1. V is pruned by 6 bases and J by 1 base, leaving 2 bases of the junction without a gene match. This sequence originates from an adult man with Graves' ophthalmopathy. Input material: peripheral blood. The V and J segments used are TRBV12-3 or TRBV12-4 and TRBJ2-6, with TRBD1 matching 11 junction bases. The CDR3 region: CASRGQGASGANVLTF. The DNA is TGTGCCAGCAGAGGACAGGGGGCATCTGGGGCCAACGTCCTGACTTTC.